This T cell receptor beta chain emerged from a study of CD8+ T cells in alopecia areata. Extraction and reverse transcription of RNA yielded cDNA as the sequencing template. The table came from immunoSEQ multiplex PCR; TCRdb's copy has only in-frame clones and leaves some out. Here the sample spans about 110,000 clones, roughly 55% being singletons. Germline V gene data show CDR1 as MNHNY and CDR2 as SVGAGI (reference sequence). This CDR3 is 14 amino acids long. J lost 4 bases, V lost 6 bases, and 5 bases had no gene match. This clone was seen once. No antigen is known for it. Study-level findings and limits: Compared with mice, patients displayed less clear TCR sharing, possibly for HLA-related reasons. It was lesional scalp, especially alopecia totalis/universalis, that showed higher clonality than normal scalp.

Punch biopsies of lesional scalp, plus peripheral blood, were taken from alopecia areata patients. The chain employs TRBV6-6 and TRBJ2-5, with 10 bases matching TRBD1. The sequencing sample was made of NKG2D-low CD8+ T cells sorted from blood. This clonotype was sampled from a human donor with alopecia areata. The DNA of the CDR3 is TGTGCCAGCAGCCCGACAGGGGGCGTAGAGACCCAGTACTTC. Translating gives CASSPTGGVETQYF.